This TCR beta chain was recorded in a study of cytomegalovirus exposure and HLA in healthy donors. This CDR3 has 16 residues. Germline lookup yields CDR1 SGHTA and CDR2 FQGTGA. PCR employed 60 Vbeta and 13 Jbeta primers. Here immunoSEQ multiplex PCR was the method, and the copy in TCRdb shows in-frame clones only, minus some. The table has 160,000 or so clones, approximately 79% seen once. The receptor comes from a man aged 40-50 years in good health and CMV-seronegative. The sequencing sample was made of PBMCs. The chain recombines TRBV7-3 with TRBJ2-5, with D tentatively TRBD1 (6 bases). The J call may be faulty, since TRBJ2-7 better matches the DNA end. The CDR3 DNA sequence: TGTGCCAGCAGCCCAACCCCGGGACAAGGGTTCTACGAGCAGTACTTC. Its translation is CASSPTPGQGFYEQYF.